Below are 8 T cell receptor beta chains sequenced from a single sample in a study of vaccination and CD4 T cells after COVID-19. Indicated treatment: roughly 10-day PBMC culture with coronavirus spike peptide pools or control peptides (ViraFEST assay). CD4+ T cells of the unexposed donor were collected before the COVID-19 pandemic (2011-2018). The antigens for these receptors are not known. Sequence data for DNA of cultured CD4+ T cells were generated by the Oncomine TCR Beta short-read assay. The authors extracted genomic DNA from cultured CD4+ T cells. TCRdb used MiXCR to reprocess the PCR reads, holding one entry per CDR3 protein. The data show approximately 11,000 distinct CDR3 sequences, around 40% seen once. Sample: CD4+ T cells from blood, cultured in vitro. The receptors come from a human donor in good health.

A few counts support this clonotype. CDR3 protein: CASSLSSGSWGQYF. Written as DNA, the CDR3 is TGTGCCAGCAGTTTATCTAGCGGGAGTTGGGGGCAGTACTTC. The chain is built from TRBV27 and TRBJ2-7; the match to TRBD2 covers 9 bases. The length of the CDR3 is 14 residues. Germline V gene sequence: CDR1 MNHEY, CDR2 SMNVEV (reference sequence). The ends lost 0 bases at V and 9 bases at J; junction bases unmatched: 6.

The rearrangement uses TRBV19 and TRBJ1-5; weak D call: TRBD1 (5 bases). Germline V CDR1 and CDR2: LNHDA, SQIVND (reference sequence). The germline V and J ends were trimmed by 7 bases and 9 bases, with 19 bases remaining between them. CDR3 length: 14 residues. The CDR3 sequence: CASTRDSWRGPQHF. Here the CDR3 DNA reads TGTGCCAGTACTAGAGACAGTTGGAGGGGGCCCCAGCATTTT.

The rearrangement joins TRBV20-1 to TRBJ1-1, with D uncertain. Germline-derived CDR1 and CDR2 are DFQATT and SNEGSKA (reference sequence). The V end lost 0 bases, the J end lost 0 bases, and 8 bases lay between the germline ends. This CDR3 comprises 14 residues. Here the CDR3 DNA reads TGCAGTGCTAGAGAGAGGCAGATGAACACTGAAGCTTTCTTT. This sequence encodes CSARERQMNTEAFF.

The rearrangement joins TRBV29-1 to TRBJ1-1, with D hard to call. CDR1 and CDR2 from the germline V gene are SQVTM and ANQGSEA. Trimming left V 7 bases short and J 6 bases short, with 12 bases between. The CDR3 loop spans 11 amino acids. The CDR3 nucleotides are TGCAGCGCCGCCCCGGGCTCTGAAGCTTTCTTT. Its protein is CSAAPGSEAFF.

The chain has TRBV19 and TRBJ1-2; TRBD1 might be the D (5 bases). CDR3 size: 14 residues. V was pared by 7 bases and J by 4 bases, with 16 bases between. Germline CDR1 LNHDA, CDR2 SQIVND (reference sequence). The CDR3 region is CASTILPGAYGYTF. The CDR3 DNA follows: TGTGCCAGTACCATACTTCCCGGGGCCTATGGCTACACCTTC.

The V gene is TRBV10-3, the J gene TRBJ2-3, with TRBD2 matching over 9 bases. Trimming took 6 bases from V and 4 from J; bases not matched to a gene: 5. The CDR3 covers 14 residues. The V gene's germline CDR1 is ENHRY and CDR2 SYGVKD. CDR3 residues: CAISLIAGADTQYF. Here the CDR3 DNA reads TGTGCCATCAGCCTAATAGCGGGAGCAGATACGCAGTATTTT.

V and J are TRBV20-1 and TRBJ2-1; 8 bases fit TRBD2. Germline V gene lookup returns CDR1 DFQATT and CDR2 SNEGSKA (reference sequence). The CDR3 has 16 residues. After removal of 1 base from V and 4 bases from J, the junction contained 9 bases not matched to a gene. The chain's CDR3 is CSARATTSGNYNEQFF. Written as DNA, the CDR3 is TGCAGTGCTAGAGCGACTACTAGCGGAAATTACAATGAGCAGTTCTTC.

V gene TRBV4-1 combines with J gene TRBJ1-1; 8 bases line up with TRBD1. Germline V gives CDR1 MGHRA, CDR2 YSYEKL. The CDR3 contains 15 residues. Trimming took 2 bases from V and 1 from J; bases not matched to a gene: 3. The CDR3: CASSQNGQGNTEAFF. CDR3 nucleotides: TGCGCCAGCAGCCAAAATGGACAGGGGAACACTGAAGCTTTCTTT.